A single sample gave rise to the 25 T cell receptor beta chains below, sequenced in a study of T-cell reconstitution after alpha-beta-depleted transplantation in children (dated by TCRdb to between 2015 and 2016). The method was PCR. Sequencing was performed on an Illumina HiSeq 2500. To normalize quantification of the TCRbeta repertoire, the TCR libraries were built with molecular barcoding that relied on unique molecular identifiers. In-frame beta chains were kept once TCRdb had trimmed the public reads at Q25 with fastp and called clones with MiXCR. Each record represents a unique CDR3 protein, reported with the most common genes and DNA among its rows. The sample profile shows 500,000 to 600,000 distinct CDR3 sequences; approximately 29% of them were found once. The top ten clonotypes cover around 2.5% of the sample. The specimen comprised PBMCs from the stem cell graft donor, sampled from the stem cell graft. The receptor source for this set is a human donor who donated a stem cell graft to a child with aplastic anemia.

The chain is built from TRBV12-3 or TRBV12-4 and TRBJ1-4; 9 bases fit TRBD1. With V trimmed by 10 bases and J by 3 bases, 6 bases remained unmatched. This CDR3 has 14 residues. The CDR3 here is CATRTGASNEKLFF. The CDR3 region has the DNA TGTGCCACCCGGACAGGGGCCTCTAATGAAAAACTGTTTTTT.

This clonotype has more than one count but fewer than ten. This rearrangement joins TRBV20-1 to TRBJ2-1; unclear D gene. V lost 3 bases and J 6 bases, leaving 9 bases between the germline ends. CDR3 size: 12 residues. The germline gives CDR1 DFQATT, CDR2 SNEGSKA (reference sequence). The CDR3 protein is CSASFSVNEQFF. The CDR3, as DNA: TGCAGTGCTAGTTTCTCGGTCAATGAGCAGTTCTTC.

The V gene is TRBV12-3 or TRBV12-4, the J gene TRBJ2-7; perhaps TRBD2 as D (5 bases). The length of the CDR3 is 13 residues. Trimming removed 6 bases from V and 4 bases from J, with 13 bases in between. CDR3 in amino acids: CASSQSGLYEQYV. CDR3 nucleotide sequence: TGTGCCAGCAGCCAATCGGGATTGTACGAGCAGTACGTC.

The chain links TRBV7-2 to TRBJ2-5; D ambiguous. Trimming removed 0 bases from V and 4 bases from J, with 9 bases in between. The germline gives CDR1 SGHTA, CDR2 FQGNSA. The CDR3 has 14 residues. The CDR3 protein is CASSLAAIRETQYF. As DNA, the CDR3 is TGTGCCAGCAGCTTAGCGGCCATTCGAGAGACCCAGTACTTC.

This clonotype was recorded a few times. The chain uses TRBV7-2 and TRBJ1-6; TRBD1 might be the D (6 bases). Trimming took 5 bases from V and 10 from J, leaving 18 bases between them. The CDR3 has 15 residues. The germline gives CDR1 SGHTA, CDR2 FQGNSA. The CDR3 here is CASSPRTGIGSPLHF. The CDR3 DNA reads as TGTGCCAGCAGCCCAAGAACAGGGATAGGGTCACCCCTCCACTTT.

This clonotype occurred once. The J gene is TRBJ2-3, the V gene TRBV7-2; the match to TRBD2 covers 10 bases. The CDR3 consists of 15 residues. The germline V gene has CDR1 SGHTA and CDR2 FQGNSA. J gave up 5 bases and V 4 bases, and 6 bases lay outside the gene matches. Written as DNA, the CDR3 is TGTGCCAGCAGCTCCGTGAGCGGGAGGGTAGATACGCAGTATTTT. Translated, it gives CASSSVSGRVDTQYF.

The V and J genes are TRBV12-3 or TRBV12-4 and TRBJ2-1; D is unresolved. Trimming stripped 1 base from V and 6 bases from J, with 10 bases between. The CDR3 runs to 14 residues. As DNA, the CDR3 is TGTGCCAGCAGTTTAGGAAACCCGCTCAATGAGCAGTTCTTC. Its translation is CASSLGNPLNEQFF.

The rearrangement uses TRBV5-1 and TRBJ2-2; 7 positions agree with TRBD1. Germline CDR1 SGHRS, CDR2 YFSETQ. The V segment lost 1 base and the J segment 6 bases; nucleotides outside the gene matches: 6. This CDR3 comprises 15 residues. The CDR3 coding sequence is TGCGCCAGCAGCTTGCAGGGGGAATCGGCCGGGGAGCTGTTTTTT. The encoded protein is CASSLQGESAGELFF.

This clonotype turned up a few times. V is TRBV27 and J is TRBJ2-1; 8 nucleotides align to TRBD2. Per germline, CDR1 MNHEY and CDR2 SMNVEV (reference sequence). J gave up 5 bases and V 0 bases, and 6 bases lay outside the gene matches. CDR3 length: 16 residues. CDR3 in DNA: TGTGCCAGCAGTTTATCGGGTTCGGGGGGGGACAATGAGCAGTTCTTC. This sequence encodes CASSLSGSGGDNEQFF.

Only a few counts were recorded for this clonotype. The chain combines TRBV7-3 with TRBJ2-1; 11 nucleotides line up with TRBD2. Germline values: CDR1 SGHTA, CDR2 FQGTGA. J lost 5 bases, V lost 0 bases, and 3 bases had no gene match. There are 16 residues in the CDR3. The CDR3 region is CASSLTLAGGHNEQFF. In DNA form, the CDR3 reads TGTGCCAGCAGCTTAACCCTAGCGGGAGGACACAATGAGCAGTTCTTC.

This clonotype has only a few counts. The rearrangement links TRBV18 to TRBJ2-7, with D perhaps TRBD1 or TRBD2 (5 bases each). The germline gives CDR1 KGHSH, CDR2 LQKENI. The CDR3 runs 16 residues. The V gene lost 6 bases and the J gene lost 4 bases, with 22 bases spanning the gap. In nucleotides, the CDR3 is TGTGCCAGCTCGGGCTTCGGAGGTGGGGGAACTTACGAGCAGTACGTC. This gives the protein CASSGFGGGGTYEQYV.

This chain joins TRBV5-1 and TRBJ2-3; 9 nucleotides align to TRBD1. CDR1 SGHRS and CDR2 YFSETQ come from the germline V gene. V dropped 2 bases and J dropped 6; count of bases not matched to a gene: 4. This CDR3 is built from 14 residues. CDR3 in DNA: TGCGCCAGCAGCTTCGGACAGGGGAGTGATACGCAGTATTTT. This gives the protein CASSFGQGSDTQYF.

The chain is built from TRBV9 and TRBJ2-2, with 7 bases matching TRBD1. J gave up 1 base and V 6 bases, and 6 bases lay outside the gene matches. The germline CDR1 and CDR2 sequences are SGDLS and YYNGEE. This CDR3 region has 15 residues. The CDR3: CASTKRQGNTGELFF. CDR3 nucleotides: TGTGCCAGCACCAAACGACAGGGGAACACCGGGGAGCTGTTTTTT.

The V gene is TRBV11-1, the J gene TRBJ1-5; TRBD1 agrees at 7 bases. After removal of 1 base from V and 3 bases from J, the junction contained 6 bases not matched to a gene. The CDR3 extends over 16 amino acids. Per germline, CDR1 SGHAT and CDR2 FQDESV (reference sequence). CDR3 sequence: CASSLVGTGDNQPQHF. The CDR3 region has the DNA TGTGCCAGCAGCTTAGTAGGCACAGGGGACAATCAGCCCCAGCATTTT.

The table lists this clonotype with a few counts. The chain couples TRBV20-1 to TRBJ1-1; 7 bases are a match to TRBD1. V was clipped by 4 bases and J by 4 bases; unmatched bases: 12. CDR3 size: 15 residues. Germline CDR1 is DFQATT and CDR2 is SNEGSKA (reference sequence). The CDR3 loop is CSAMRGTEGVTEAFF. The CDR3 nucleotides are TGCAGTGCTATGCGAGGGACAGAGGGGGTCACTGAAGCTTTCTTT.

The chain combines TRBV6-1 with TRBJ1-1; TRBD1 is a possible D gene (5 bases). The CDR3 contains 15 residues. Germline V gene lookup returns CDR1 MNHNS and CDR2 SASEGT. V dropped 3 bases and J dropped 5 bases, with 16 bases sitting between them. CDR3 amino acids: CASSDGARRGTEAFF. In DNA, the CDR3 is TGTGCCAGCAGTGATGGGGCTCGCCGTGGGACTGAAGCTTTCTTT.

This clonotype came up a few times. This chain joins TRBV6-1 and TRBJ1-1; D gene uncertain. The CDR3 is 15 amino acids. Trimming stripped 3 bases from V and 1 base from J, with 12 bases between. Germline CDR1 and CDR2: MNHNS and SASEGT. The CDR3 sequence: CASSDEPLRNTEAFF. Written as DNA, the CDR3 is TGTGCCAGCAGTGACGAACCACTGCGGAACACTGAAGCTTTCTTT.

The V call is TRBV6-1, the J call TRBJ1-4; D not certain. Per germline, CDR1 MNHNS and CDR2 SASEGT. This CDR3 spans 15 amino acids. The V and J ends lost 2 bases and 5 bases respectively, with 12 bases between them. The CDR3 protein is CASSERKSHNEKLFF. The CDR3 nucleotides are TGTGCCAGCAGTGAACGGAAGTCCCACAATGAAAAACTGTTTTTT.

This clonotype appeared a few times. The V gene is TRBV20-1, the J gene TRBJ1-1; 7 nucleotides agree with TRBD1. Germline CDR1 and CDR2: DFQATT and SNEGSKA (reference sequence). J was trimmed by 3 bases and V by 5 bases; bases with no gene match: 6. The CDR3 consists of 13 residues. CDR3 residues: CSAPGTVDTEAFF. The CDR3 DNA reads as TGCAGTGCTCCGGGGACAGTGGACACTGAAGCTTTCTTT.

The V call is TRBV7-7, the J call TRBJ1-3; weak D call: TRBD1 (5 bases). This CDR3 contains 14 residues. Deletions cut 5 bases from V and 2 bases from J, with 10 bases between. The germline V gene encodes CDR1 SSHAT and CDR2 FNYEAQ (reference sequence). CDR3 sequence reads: CASSGGTAGNTIYF. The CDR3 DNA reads TGTGCCAGCAGCGGAGGGACGGCTGGAAACACCATATATTTT.

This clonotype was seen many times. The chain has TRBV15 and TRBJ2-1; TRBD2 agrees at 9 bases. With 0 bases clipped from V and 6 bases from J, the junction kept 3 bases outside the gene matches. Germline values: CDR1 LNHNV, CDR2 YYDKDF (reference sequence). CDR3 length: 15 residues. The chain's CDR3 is CATSRDAGGPNEQFF. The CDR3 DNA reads TGTGCCACCAGCAGAGATGCGGGAGGGCCCAATGAGCAGTTCTTC.

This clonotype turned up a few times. The CDR3 DNA is TGTGCCAGCAGCTGGGGACAGGGGATTTACACTGAAGCTTTCTTT. Translating gives CASSWGQGIYTEAFF. This chain uses TRBV6-2 or TRBV6-3 with TRBJ1-1; 10 bases are shared with TRBD1. This CDR3 has 15 residues. The germline CDR1 and CDR2 sequences are MNHEY and SVGEGT. V was pared by 6 bases and J by 3 bases, with 7 bases of the junction left unmatched.

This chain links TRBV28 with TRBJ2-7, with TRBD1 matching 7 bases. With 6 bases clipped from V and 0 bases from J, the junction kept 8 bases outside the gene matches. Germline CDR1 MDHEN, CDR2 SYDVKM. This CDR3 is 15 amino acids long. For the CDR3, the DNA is TGTGCCAGCAGCCCGGGACAGAAGAGCTCCTACGAGCAGTACGTC. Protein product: CASSPGQKSSYEQYV.

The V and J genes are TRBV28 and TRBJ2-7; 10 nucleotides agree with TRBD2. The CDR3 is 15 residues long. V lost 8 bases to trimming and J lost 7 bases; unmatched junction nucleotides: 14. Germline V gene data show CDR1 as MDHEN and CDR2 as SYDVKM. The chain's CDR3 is CASGRAGGPAEEQYF. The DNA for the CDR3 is TGTGCCAGCGGAAGAGCGGGAGGGCCTGCGGAGGAGCAGTACTTC.

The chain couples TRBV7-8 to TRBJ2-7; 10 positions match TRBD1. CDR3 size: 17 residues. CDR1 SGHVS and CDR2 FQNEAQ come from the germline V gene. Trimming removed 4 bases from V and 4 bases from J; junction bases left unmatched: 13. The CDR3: CASSSRWTGGLLYEQYF. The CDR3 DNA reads TGTGCCAGCAGCTCCAGGTGGACAGGGGGACTCTTATACGAGCAGTACTTC.